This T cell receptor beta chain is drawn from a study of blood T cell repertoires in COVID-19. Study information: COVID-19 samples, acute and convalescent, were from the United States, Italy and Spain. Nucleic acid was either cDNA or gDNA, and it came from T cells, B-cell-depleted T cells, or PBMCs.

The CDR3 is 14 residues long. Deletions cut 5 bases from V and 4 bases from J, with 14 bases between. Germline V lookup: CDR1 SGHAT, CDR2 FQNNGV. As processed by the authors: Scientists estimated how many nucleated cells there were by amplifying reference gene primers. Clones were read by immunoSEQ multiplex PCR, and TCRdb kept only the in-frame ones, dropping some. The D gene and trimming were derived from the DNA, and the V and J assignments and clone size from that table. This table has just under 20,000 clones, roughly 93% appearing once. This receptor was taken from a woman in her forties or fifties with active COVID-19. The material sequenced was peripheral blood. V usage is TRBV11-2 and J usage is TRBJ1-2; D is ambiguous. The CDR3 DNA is TGTGCCAGCAGCCCCTTTGGGCTTGGCTATGGCTACACCTTC. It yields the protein CASSPFGLGYGYTF.